This record concerns one TCR beta chain sequence. The V and J ends lost 2 bases and 10 bases respectively, with 15 bases between them. The CDR3 extends over 15 amino acids. The germline V gene encodes CDR1 SGHAT and CDR2 FQNNGV. The protocol was immunoSEQ multiplex PCR, while the TCRdb copy is restricted to in-frame clones and leaves out a portion. This sample carries tens of thousands of clones, 90% to 95% of them seen once, and the ten largest clones take approximately 2%. This entry comes from a study of T cell changes during pregnancy in multiple sclerosis. The TCR sequence derives from a female donor in good health, enrolled as a control in a pregnancy study. Here the sequenced sample was peripheral blood, taken in the second trimester of pregnancy. This chain uses TRBV11-2 with TRBJ1-6; TRBD1 is a possible D gene (5 bases). CDR3 coding DNA: TGTGCCAGCAGCTTAACGGGGGGGAATGGGTCACCCCTCCACTTT. This codes for CASSLTGGNGSPLHF.